The rows below give T cell receptor beta chains drawn from one sample of a study of T cells expressing NK-cell markers. TCRdb re-called the 5' RACE reads; one entry per CDR3 protein, DNA not given. Recorded for this sample: roughly 430,000 distinct CDR3 sequences. The sample comprised blood T cells: a sorted CD56 or NKG2C T cell subset, CD4+ or CD8+ T cells, or bulk PBMC T cells (not recorded which). These receptors all come from a woman between 18 and 69 years old in good health. The CDR3 runs from the conserved cysteine through the conserved F or W.

cdr3_length	j_call	v_call	cdr3_aa
14	TRBJ2-1	TRBV9	CASMASDLYNEQFF
15	TRBJ1-2	TRBV7-9	CASSLGKEGTYGYTF
13	TRBJ2-1	TRBV20-1	CSARIPGDNEQFF
14	TRBJ1-1	TRBV10-2	CASSESAGATEAFF
16	TRBJ2-5	TRBV28	CASSLSGDEYGETQYF
15	TRBJ1-4	TRBV27	CASSLSGQGSEKLFF
13	TRBJ1-4	TRBV12-3/TRBV12-4	CASSGQGLEKLFF
15	TRBJ2-1	TRBV7-2	CASRGGLAGGGEQFF
14	TRBJ2-1	TRBV28	CAGSGQYSYNEQFF
15	TRBJ1-5	TRBV15	CATSQDRASNQPQHF
14	TRBJ2-5	TRBV7-2	CASRRWTEQETQYF
14	TRBJ1-6	TRBV7-2	CASSHAGGGAPLHF
15	TRBJ1-1	TRBV10-3	CAISGGGYLNTEAFF
15	TRBJ2-3	TRBV18	CASSRSHGFTDTQYF
15	TRBJ2-7	TRBV10-3	CAISHEGAALYEQYF
18	TRBJ2-3	TRBV5-1	CASSPHGTSGRNSDTQYF
15	TRBJ2-1	TRBV20-1	CSARGPGSSYNEQFF
15	TRBJ1-1	TRBV5-6	CASSLTPGEHTEAFF